This T cell receptor beta chain was sequenced for a study of vaccination and CD4 T cells after COVID-19. Study-wide points: Median roughly 86% of reactive clones detected in convalescent patients emerged only post-vaccination.

Trimming cost V 8 bases and J 6 bases; bases outside gene matches: 7. CDR3 length: 13 residues. Germline loops: CDR1 SGHNT, CDR2 YENEEA. This clonotype was counted between two and nine times. Its antigen is not identified. With the Oncomine TCR Beta short-read assay, DNA from cultured CD4+ T cells was sequenced. It was cultured CD4+ T cells from which genomic DNA was extracted. Each CDR3 protein is one row after TCRdb ran MiXCR on the PCR reads. The repertoire holds 15,000 to 20,000 distinct CDR3 sequences, roughly two fifths seen once, with about 15% in the top ten. Treatment reported: approximately 9-day PBMC culture with coronavirus spike peptide pools or control peptides (ViraFEST assay). Isolation of CD4+ T cells by negative selection took place after 10 days of culture.

The receptor comes from a human donor who had recovered from COVID-19. Sequences were obtained from CD4+ T cells from blood, cultured in vitro. V usage is TRBV11-3 and J usage is TRBJ2-3, with 8 bases fitting TRBD2. The CDR3 spells CASSGGLWDTQYF. The CDR3 DNA sequence: TGTGCCAGCTCGGGGGGGCTGTGGGATACGCAGTATTTT.